One and the same sample provided the 11 T cell receptor beta chains below, sequenced in a study of blood T cells in healthy people across ages. A second PCR of 7 to 11 cycles used a sample-barcoded 5' primer and a J-beta primer mix. One entry per CDR3 protein results from TCRdb running MiXCR on the 5' RACE reads. The table shows fewer than 2 million distinct CDR3 sequences, with about 39% occurring only once. The specimen sequenced was blood. These receptors all stem from a human donor in good health.

The V and J genes are TRBV7-8 and TRBJ2-1; 10 bases agree with TRBD1. Trimming cost V 3 bases and J 9 bases; bases outside gene matches: 11. Germline values: CDR1 SGHVS, CDR2 FQNEAQ. The CDR3 loop spans 16 amino acids. CDR3 loop: CASSFVTGGGRPEQFF. The CDR3 bases are TGTGCCAGCAGCTTTGTGACAGGGGGCGGTCGACCTGAGCAGTTCTTC.

Note on this clonotype: The junction does not match germline at one end; this may be a read error. V gene TRBV20-1 combines with J gene TRBJ2-1, with TRBD2 matching 13 bases. The CDR3 is made up of 15 amino acids. CDR1 is DFQATT, CDR2 SNEGSKA, per germline (reference sequence). CDR3 in DNA: TGCAGTGCTAGAGGGGGACTAGCGGGAAACAATGATCAGTTCTTC. Residues: CSARGGLAGNNDQFF.

This clonotype occurred a few times. The rearrangement joins TRBV6-5 to TRBJ2-1; 8 positions match TRBD2. V trimming: 6 bases; J trimming: 8 bases; junction bases outside the gene matches: 9. The CDR3 extends over 14 amino acids. Germline V gene sequence: CDR1 MNHEY, CDR2 SVGAGI. The CDR3 coding sequence is TGTGCCAGCAGCGGGGGGGCCAAATACCATGAGCAGTTCTTC. Translated: CASSGGAKYHEQFF.

The chain uses TRBV6-4 and TRBJ2-1, with a possible D match to TRBD2 (5 bases). In germline, CDR1 is MRHNA, CDR2 SNTAGT. The CDR3 length is 15 residues. Trimming took off 8 bases at V and 4 bases at J, with 18 bases between the two ends. The CDR3, as DNA: TGTGCCAGCGGTGTCCGACTACCCAATTACAATGAGCAGTTCTTC. Translating gives CASGVRLPNYNEQFF.

J is TRBJ2-1 and V is TRBV11-3; TRBD2 matches 10 bases. Germline CDR1 and CDR2: SGHNT and YENEEA. The V segment lost 0 bases and the J segment 5 bases; nucleotides outside the gene matches: 10. The CDR3 is 18 amino acids. CDR3 nucleotides: TGTGCCAGCAGCTTAGATCACCCGCTAGCGGGGGCACACAATGAGCAGTTCTTC. Its protein is CASSLDHPLAGAHNEQFF. Variable domain in full (rest from reference TRBV11-3 and TRBJ2-1): EAGVVQSPRYKIIEKKQPVAFWCNPISGHNTLYWYLQNLGQGPELLIRYENEEAVDDSQLPKDRFSAERLKGVDSTLKIQPAELGDSAVYLCASSLDHPLAGAHNEQFFGPGTRLTVL.

This chain connects TRBV11-2 to TRBJ1-5, with 9 bases fitting TRBD1. CDR1 and CDR2 from the germline V gene are SGHAT and FQNNGV. With V trimmed by 5 bases and J by 2 bases, 10 bases remained unmatched. The CDR3 is 17 residues long. The CDR3, as DNA: TGTGCCAGCAGCGCAAAGGACAGGGGATGGGGCAATCAGCCCCAGCATTTT. Protein sequence: CASSAKDRGWGNQPQHF.

This clonotype was detected a few times. This chain joins TRBV20-1 and TRBJ2-5, with D tentatively TRBD1 (6 bases). Germline CDR1 is DFQATT and CDR2 is SNEGSKA (reference sequence). V was cut by 5 bases and J by 4 bases, with 11 bases left in between. The CDR3 sequence is 12 residues long. CDR3 residues: CSAEGERETQYF. As DNA, the CDR3 is TGCAGTGCTGAGGGGGAGAGAGAGACCCAGTACTTC.

This clonotype was found a few times. The chain uses TRBV12-3 or TRBV12-4 and TRBJ1-2, with D tentatively TRBD1 (5 bases). V was cut by 6 bases and J by 12 bases, with 14 bases left in between. The CDR3 spans 11 residues. The CDR3 bases are TGTGCCAGCAGCAGGCTCCGGGGCCACACCTTC. It encodes CASSRLRGHTF.

This chain joins TRBV10-3 and TRBJ2-1; possible D gene TRBD2, 5 bases. Germline V gives CDR1 ENHRY, CDR2 SYGVKD. V was cut by 6 bases and J by 6 bases, with 12 bases left in between. CDR3 size: 13 residues. The DNA for the CDR3 is TGTGCCATCAGCGGCGGGTCCCCCAATGAGCAGTTCTTC. This gives the protein CAISGGSPNEQFF.

This clonotype occurred a few times. The chain carries TRBV5-5 and TRBJ2-5, with no clear D. The germline V and J ends were trimmed by 4 bases and 7 bases, with 11 bases remaining between them. Germline lookup yields CDR1 SGHKS and CDR2 YYEKEE (reference sequence). This CDR3 is built from 12 residues. CDR3 in amino acids: CASSQVLGTQYF. CDR3 nucleotide sequence: TGTGCCAGCAGCCAGGTTCTGGGGACCCAGTACTTC.

A few counts support this clonotype. The gene calls are TRBV11-2 and TRBJ2-3; 7 bases fit TRBD2. There are 16 residues in the CDR3. V lost 4 bases and J lost 6; bases outside the gene matches: 13. Germline values: CDR1 SGHAT, CDR2 FQNNGV. The CDR3 bases are TGTGCCAGCAGCTCCTTCCGTGGGGGGGTAGGTGATACGCAGTATTTT. Its protein product is CASSSFRGGVGDTQYF.